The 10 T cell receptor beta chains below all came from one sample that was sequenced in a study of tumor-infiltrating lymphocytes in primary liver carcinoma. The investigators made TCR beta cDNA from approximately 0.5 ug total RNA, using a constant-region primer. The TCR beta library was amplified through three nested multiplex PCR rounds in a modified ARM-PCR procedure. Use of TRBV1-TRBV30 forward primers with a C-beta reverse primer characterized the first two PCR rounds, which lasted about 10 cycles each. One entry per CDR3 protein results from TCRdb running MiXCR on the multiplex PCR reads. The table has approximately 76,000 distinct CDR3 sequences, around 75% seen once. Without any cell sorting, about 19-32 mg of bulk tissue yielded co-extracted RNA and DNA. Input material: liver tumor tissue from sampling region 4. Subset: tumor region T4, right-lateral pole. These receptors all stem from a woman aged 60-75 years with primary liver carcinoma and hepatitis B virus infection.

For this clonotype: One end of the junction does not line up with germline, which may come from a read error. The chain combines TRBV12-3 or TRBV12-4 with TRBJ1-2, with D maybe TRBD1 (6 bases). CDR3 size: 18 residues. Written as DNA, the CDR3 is TGTGCCGGCAGCGAAAGGGGGGGGCGCCCCACGACTAACGTAGGCTACGCCTTC. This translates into CAGSERGGRPTTNVGYAF.

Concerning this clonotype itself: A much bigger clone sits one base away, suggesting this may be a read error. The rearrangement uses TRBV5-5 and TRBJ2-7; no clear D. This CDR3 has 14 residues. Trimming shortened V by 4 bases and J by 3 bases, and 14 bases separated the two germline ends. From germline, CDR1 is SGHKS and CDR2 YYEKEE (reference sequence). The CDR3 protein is CASSRHKQSYEQYF. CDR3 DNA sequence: TGTGCCAGCAGCCGCCACAAGCAGAGCTACGAGCAGTACTTC.

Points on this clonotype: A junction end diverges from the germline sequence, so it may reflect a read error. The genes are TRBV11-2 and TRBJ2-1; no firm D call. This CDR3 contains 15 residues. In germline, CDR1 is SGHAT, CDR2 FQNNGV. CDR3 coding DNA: TGTGCTAGTAGCTTAGATGGTAGCTCCTACAGTGAGCAGTTCTTC. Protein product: CASSLDGSSYSEQFF.

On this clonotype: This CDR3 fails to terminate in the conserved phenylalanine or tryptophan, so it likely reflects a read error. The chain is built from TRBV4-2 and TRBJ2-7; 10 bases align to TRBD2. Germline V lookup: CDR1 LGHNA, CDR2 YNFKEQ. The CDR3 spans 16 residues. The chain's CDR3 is CVSSQRTSGLSYEQYL. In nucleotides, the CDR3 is TGTGTCAGCAGCCAACGGACTAGCGGCCTATCCTACGAGCAGTACTTG.

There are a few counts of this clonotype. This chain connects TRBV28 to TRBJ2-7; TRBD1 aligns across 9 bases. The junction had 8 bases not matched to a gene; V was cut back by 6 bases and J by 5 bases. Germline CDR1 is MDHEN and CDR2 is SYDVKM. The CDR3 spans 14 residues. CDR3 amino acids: CASRLRQGVNEQYF. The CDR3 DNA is TGTGCCAGCAGATTAAGACAGGGGGTTAACGAGCAGTACTTC.

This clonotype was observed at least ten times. CDR3: CASRGGGNPHEKLFF. CDR3 coding DNA: TGTGCCAGCAGGGGGGGGGGAAATCCCCACGAAAAACTGTTTTTT. The V call is TRBV28, the J call TRBJ1-4, with D possibly matching TRBD1 (5 bases). The V gene lost 6 bases and the J gene lost 8 bases, with 19 bases spanning the gap. This CDR3 is built from 15 residues. Germline lookup yields CDR1 MDHEN and CDR2 SYDVKM. The full variable domain, its missing parts supplied by reference TRBV28 and TRBJ1-4, is DVKVTQSSRYLVKRTGEKVFLECVQDMDHENMFWYRQDPGLGLRLIYFSYDVKMKEKGDIPEGYSVSREKKERFSLILESASTNQTSMYLCASRGGGNPHEKLFFGSGTQLSVL.

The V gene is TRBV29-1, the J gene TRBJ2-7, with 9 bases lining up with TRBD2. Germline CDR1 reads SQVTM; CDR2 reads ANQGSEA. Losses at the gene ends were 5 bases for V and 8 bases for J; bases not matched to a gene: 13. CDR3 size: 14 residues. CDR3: CSVLTSGTSYKQYF. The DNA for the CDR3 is TGCAGCGTTTTGACTAGCGGAACCTCCTATAAGCAGTACTTC.

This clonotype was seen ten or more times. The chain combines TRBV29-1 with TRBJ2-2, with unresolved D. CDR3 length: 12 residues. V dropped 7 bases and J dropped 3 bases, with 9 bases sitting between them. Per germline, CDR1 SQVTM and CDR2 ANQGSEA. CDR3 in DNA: TGCAGCGCACCAGAACACACCGGGGAGCTGTTTTTT. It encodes CSAPEHTGELFF.

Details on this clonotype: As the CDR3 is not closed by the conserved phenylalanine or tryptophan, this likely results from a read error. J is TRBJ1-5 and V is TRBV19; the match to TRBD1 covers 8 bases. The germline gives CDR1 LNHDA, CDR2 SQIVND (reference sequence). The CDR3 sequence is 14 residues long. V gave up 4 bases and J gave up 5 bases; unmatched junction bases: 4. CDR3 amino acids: CASSRTGRDQPQHS. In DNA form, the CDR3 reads TGTGCCAGTAGTAGGACAGGGAGAGATCAGCCCCAGCATTCT.

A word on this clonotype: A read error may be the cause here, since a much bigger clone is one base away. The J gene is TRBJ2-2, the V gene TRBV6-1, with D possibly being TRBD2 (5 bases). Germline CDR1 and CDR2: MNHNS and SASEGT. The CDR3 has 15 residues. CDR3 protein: CVSSVGLARPGELFF. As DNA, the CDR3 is TGTGTCAGCAGTGTCGGCCTAGCACGACCCGGGGAGCTGTTTTTT.